This T cell receptor beta chain was found in a study of blood T cell repertoires in COVID-19. Only one count was recorded for this clone. TCRdb's table, derived via immunoSEQ multiplex PCR, lists solely in-frame clones and lacks some. The top ten hold 4.4% of the sample, which has about 200,000 clones, 80% to 90% seen once. The sample consisted of peripheral blood. The sequence was collected from a man between 45 and 60 years old with acute or convalescent COVID-19.

CDR3: CASNHPGQGNTEAFF. The CDR3 DNA follows: TGTGCCAGCAACCACCCGGGACAGGGGAACACTGAAGCTTTCTTT. The chain links TRBV7-9 to TRBJ1-1; 9 nucleotides align to TRBD1. The CDR3 is 15 amino acids. CDR1 is SEHNR, CDR2 FQNEAQ, per germline (reference sequence). The V segment lost 7 bases and the J segment 1 base; nucleotides outside the gene matches: 7.